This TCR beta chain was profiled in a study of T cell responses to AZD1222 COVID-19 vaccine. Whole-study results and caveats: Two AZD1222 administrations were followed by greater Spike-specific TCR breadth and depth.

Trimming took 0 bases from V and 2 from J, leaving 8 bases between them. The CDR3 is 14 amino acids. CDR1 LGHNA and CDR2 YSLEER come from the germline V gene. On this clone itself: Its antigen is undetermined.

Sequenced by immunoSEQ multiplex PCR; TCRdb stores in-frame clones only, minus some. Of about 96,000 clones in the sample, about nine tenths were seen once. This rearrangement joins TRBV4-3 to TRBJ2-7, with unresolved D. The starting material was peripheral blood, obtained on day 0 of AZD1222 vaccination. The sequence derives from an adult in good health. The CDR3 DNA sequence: TGCGCCAGCAGCCAAGAAAAAGGAGCCTACGAGCAGTACTTC. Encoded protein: CASSQEKGAYEQYF.